Below are 8 T cell receptor beta chains sequenced from a single sample in a study of T-cell memory formation after mild COVID-19. One entry per CDR3 protein, called by TCRdb with MiXCR from the 5' RACE reads. The sample holds hundreds of thousands of distinct CDR3 sequences, over 15% seen once. Sequenced material: PBMCs or a T cell subset sorted from them (not recorded which). These receptors were collected from an adult woman who had mild COVID-19 (a few samples of this study predate the infection). Cell type and time point are not known.

This clonotype was detected a few times. The junction does not match germline at one end; this may be a read error. The chain employs TRBV7-2 and TRBJ2-1; D perhaps matches TRBD2 (6 bases). The CDR3 extends over 13 amino acids. The germline V gene has CDR1 SGHTA and CDR2 FQGNSA. Written as DNA, the CDR3 is TGTGCCAGCAGCTCACCAGCTCTGCGCGGGAACATCTTC. It codes for CASSSPALRGNIF. Together with reference TRBV7-2 and TRBJ2-1, the CDR3 gives the full variable domain: GAGVSQSPSNKVTEKGKDVELRCDPISGHTALYWYRQSLGQGLEFLIYFQGNSAPDKSGLPSDRFSAERTGGSVSTLTIQRTQQEDSAVYLCASSSPALRGNIFGPGTRLTVL.

The chain joins TRBV7-2 to TRBJ1-2, with 8 bases lining up with TRBD1. CDR3 length equals 16 residues. The J segment lost 4 bases and the V segment lost 4 bases, leaving 11 bases of the junction unmatched. Germline V lookup: CDR1 SGHTA, CDR2 FQGNSA. CDR3 DNA sequence: TGTGCCAGCAGCTCGGATCCGCCCGGACAGGGCTATGGCTACACCTTC. Protein product: CASSSDPPGQGYGYTF.

This clonotype appeared a single time. The chain employs TRBV11-3 and TRBJ2-5; possibly TRBD2 for D (5 bases). Between the trimmed V and J ends, which lost 5 bases and 5 bases, there was a span of 12 bases. The CDR3 has 13 amino acids. Germline V gene sequence: CDR1 SGHNT, CDR2 YENEEA. The CDR3, as DNA: TGTGCCAGCAGCCTACTTTCGGGGGAGACCCAGTACTTC. It yields the protein CASSLLSGETQYF.

The chain couples TRBV6-5 to TRBJ2-7; no clear D. From germline, CDR1 is MNHEY and CDR2 SVGAGI. V lost 5 bases, J lost 3 bases, and 17 bases lay in between. The CDR3 loop spans 15 amino acids. In DNA form, the CDR3 reads TGTGCCAGCAGTCCCGACTGGGCCGGACGCTACGAGCAGTACTTC. It encodes CASSPDWAGRYEQYF.

This clonotype was recorded a few times. This sequence joins TRBV12-3 or TRBV12-4 and TRBJ1-1; no reliable D call. V lost 2 bases, J lost 0 bases, and 10 bases lay in between. The CDR3 has 15 amino acids. The DNA for the CDR3 is TGTGCCAGCAGTTTATCGCAGAACGTGAACACTGAAGCTTTCTTT. Translated: CASSLSQNVNTEAFF.

This clonotype has just a few counts. The chain combines TRBV7-9 with TRBJ2-1; 9 bases map to TRBD2. Germline CDR1 SEHNR, CDR2 FQNEAQ (reference sequence). The ends lost 5 bases at V and 6 bases at J; junction bases unmatched: 11. The CDR3 loop spans 16 amino acids. CDR3 amino acids: CASSQLAGWGGNEQFF. CDR3 in DNA: TGTGCCAGCAGCCAACTAGCGGGTTGGGGGGGCAATGAGCAGTTCTTC.

This clonotype turned up a few times. The genes are TRBV15 and TRBJ2-1, with unresolved D. V shed 8 bases and J shed 0 bases, with 8 bases lying between them. CDR1 is LNHNV, CDR2 YYDKDF, per germline (reference sequence). The CDR3 has 13 amino acids. CDR3 DNA: TGTGCCACCGGCGTCATCTCCTACAATGAGCAGTTCTTC. Protein sequence: CATGVISYNEQFF.

The sample holds a few counts of this clonotype. The genes are TRBV20-1 and TRBJ1-2; no clear D. The length of the CDR3 is 16 residues. Germline V gives CDR1 DFQATT, CDR2 SNEGSKA (reference sequence). V was pared by 4 bases and J by 9 bases, with 27 bases between. The CDR3 spells CSATEVQRGLGNSYTF. CDR3 DNA: TGCAGTGCTACCGAGGTACAGCGAGGCCTGGGAAATAGCTACACCTTC.